This T cell receptor beta chain was recovered during a study of blood T cell repertoires in COVID-19. This CDR3 is 15 amino acids long. Trimming took off 3 bases at V and 1 base at J, with 13 bases between the two ends. Looked up from germline, CDR1 is SEHNR and CDR2 is FQNEAQ (reference sequence). The method was immunoSEQ multiplex PCR; TCRdb's version includes in-frame clones alone and lacks a portion of them. The table lists approximately 100,000 clones, roughly 80% of them singletons. This TCR was recovered from an elderly woman with acute or convalescent COVID-19. The chain combines TRBV7-9 with TRBJ2-7; maybe TRBD1 (6 bases). What was sequenced was peripheral blood. The chain's CDR3 is CASSFLQGNSYEQYF. The CDR3 DNA follows: TGTGCCAGCAGCTTCTTACAGGGTAATTCCTACGAGCAGTACTTC.